The 17 T cell receptor beta chains presented below share a single source sample, sequenced in a study of blood T cell repertoires in COVID-19. The method was immunoSEQ multiplex PCR; TCRdb's version includes in-frame clones alone and lacks a portion of them. The table shows hundreds of thousands of clones, with around nine tenths occurring only once. Sequenced material: peripheral blood. The receptors were sampled from an older woman with COVID-19, enrolled during active disease.

The rearrangement uses TRBV7-2 and TRBJ2-1, with D possibly being TRBD2 (6 bases). The CDR3 spans 14 residues. Germline lookup yields CDR1 SGHTA and CDR2 FQGNSA. Trimming pared 3 bases from V and 5 bases from J, leaving 11 bases between. For the CDR3, the DNA is TGTGCCAGCAGCTTCGGCGGGGCGAACAATGAGCAGTTCTTC. It is translated as CASSFGGANNEQFF.

J is TRBJ2-1 and V is TRBV5-1; 11 bases match TRBD2. Germline-derived CDR1 and CDR2 are SGHRS and YFSETQ. The V gene end was trimmed by 4 bases and the J gene end by 12 bases; junction bases not matched to a gene: 12. This CDR3 is 15 amino acids long. CDR3 nucleotides: TGCGCCAGCAGCACTTCTAGCGGGGGGTCCGAGGGGCAGTTCTTC. It yields the protein CASSTSSGGSEGQFF.

CDR3 amino acids: CASSPRGGPRTDTQYF. CDR3 DNA sequence: TGTGCCAGCAGTCCCCGCGGGGGGCCTCGCACAGATACGCAGTATTTT. This chain joins TRBV2 and TRBJ2-3; TRBD2 matches 8 bases. V lost 5 bases and J lost 1; bases outside the gene matches: 8. The CDR3 totals 16 residues. Germline assignment: CDR1 SNHLY and CDR2 FYNNEI.

The V gene is TRBV5-8, the J gene TRBJ2-2, with a possible D match to TRBD1 (5 bases). V lost 3 bases to trimming and J lost 4 bases, with 16 bases between them. Germline V gives CDR1 SGHTS, CDR2 YDEGEE. The CDR3 has 16 residues. This CDR3 reads CASSSVGRAGTGELFF. In DNA form, the CDR3 reads TGTGCCAGCAGCTCAGTGGGCAGGGCCGGCACCGGGGAGCTGTTTTTT. The whole variable domain, filled in from reference TRBV5-8 and TRBJ2-2, reads EAGVTQSPTHLIKTRGQQATLRCSPISGHTSVYWYQQALGLGLQFLLWYDEGEERNRGNFPPRFSGRQFPNYSSELNVNALELEDSALYLCASSSVGRAGTGELFFGEGSRLTVL.

The V and J genes are TRBV24-1 and TRBJ1-1; no clear D. Germline V CDR1 and CDR2: KGHDR, SFDVKD. The CDR3 is 12 amino acids. V was shortened by 6 bases and J by 7 bases, with 11 bases between the two germline ends. Here the CDR3 reads CATSITGYEAFF. In nucleotides, the CDR3 is TGTGCCACCAGTATTACGGGGTATGAAGCTTTCTTT.

The V gene is TRBV5-1, the J gene TRBJ1-5, with TRBD1 matching over 7 bases. Trimming cost V 4 bases and J 0 bases; bases outside gene matches: 1. Germline assignment: CDR1 SGHRS and CDR2 YFSETQ. This CDR3 comprises 14 residues. CDR3: CASSPGGSNQPQHF. DNA of the CDR3: TGCGCCAGCAGCCCAGGGGGTAGCAATCAGCCCCAGCATTTT.

V and J are TRBV13 and TRBJ2-7; 8 bases line up with TRBD2. This CDR3 is built from 14 residues. Germline assignment: CDR1 PRHDT and CDR2 FYEKMQ (reference sequence). The ends lost 4 bases at V and 6 bases at J; junction bases unmatched: 8. CDR3 DNA: TGTGCCAGCAGCTCTCTAGCGGGTTCGGGCGAGCAGTACTTC. This encodes CASSSLAGSGEQYF. The full variable domain, its missing parts supplied by reference TRBV13 and TRBJ2-7, is AAGVIQSPRHLIKEKRETATLKCYPIPRHDTVYWYQQGPGQDPQFLISFYEKMQSDKGSIPDRFSAQQFSDYHSELNMSSLELGDSALYFCASSSLAGSGEQYFGPGTRLTVT.

The chain carries TRBV6-2 or TRBV6-3 and TRBJ1-2; TRBD1 is a possible D gene (6 bases). The V end was cut by 4 bases, the J end by 4 bases, with 7 bases between. This CDR3 is 12 amino acids long. Germline CDR1 reads MNHEY; CDR2 reads SVGEGT. CDR3 region: CASSWTAYGYTF. The CDR3 DNA reads TGTGCCAGCAGTTGGACAGCCTATGGCTACACCTTC.

V usage is TRBV2 and J usage is TRBJ2-1, with D possibly TRBD2 on 5 matching bases. The CDR3 spans 13 residues. V was trimmed by 2 bases and J by 6 bases, leaving 8 bases between them. The germline V gene encodes CDR1 SNHLY and CDR2 FYNNEI. In DNA form, the CDR3 reads TGTGCCAGCAGTGAAAGGACTGCCAATGAGCAGTTCTTC. The encoded protein is CASSERTANEQFF.

The table lists this clone with a count of one. This may be a read error: a much more frequent sequence differs by one nucleotide. This sequence joins TRBV6-5 and TRBJ1-5, with a weak D call TRBD1 (5 bases). Germline CDR1 and CDR2: MNHEY and SVGAGI. This CDR3 is 14 amino acids long. V was shortened by 2 bases and J by 6 bases, with 11 bases between the two germline ends. CDR3 sequence (DNA): TGTGCCAGCAGTTACGCGGGGGGTAGTCAGCCCCAGCATTTT. Protein: CASSYAGGSQPQHF.

The chain recombines TRBV28 with TRBJ2-7, with 7 bases that match TRBD1. Germline CDR1 and CDR2: MDHEN and SYDVKM. The CDR3 is 14 residues long. V shed 7 bases and J 3 bases; nucleotides not matched to a gene: 9. This CDR3 is CASTSGQRIYEQYF. CDR3 nucleotides: TGTGCCAGCACCTCGGGACAGAGGATCTACGAGCAGTACTTC.

The chain combines TRBV5-6 with TRBJ2-5, with 10 bases aligning to TRBD2. The ends lost 4 bases at V and 3 bases at J; junction bases unmatched: 6. The CDR3 is 15 residues long. Germline CDR1 reads SGHDT; CDR2 reads YYEEEE. The CDR3 nucleotides are TGTGCCAGCAGCCCCCCTCTAGCGGGGGAAGAGACCCAGTACTTC. This sequence encodes CASSPPLAGEETQYF.

The chain joins TRBV7-9 to TRBJ2-1; D gene uncertain. Germline values: CDR1 SEHNR, CDR2 FQNEAQ (reference sequence). The V and J ends lost 6 bases and 2 bases respectively, with 17 bases between them. The CDR3 extends over 16 amino acids. For the CDR3, the DNA is TGTGCCAGCAGATCCCTAATACGGTTGACCTACAATGAGCAGTTCTTC. Amino acids: CASRSLIRLTYNEQFF.

V is TRBV7-2 and J is TRBJ1-6, with D perhaps TRBD1 (6 bases). Per the germline V gene, CDR1 is SGHTA and CDR2 is FQGNSA. The CDR3 loop spans 15 amino acids. Trimming took 4 bases from V and 10 from J, leaving 17 bases between them. In nucleotides, the CDR3 is TGTGCCAGCAGCTCCAGGGAGGGGGGGGACTCACCCCTCCACTTT. It codes for CASSSREGGDSPLHF.

A single count supports this clone. Within the sample, other DNA sequences also encode this same CDR3. The chain has TRBV29-1 and TRBJ1-1, with 8 bases identical to TRBD1. Germline V CDR1 and CDR2: SQVTM, ANQGSEA. V was pared by 7 bases and J by 2 bases, with 3 bases of the junction left unmatched. This CDR3 spans 12 amino acids. CDR3 region: CSAGTGNTEAFF. The CDR3 bases are TGCAGCGCCGGGACAGGTAACACTGAAGCTTTCTTT.

The genes are TRBV19 and TRBJ2-2; TRBD1 agrees at 10 bases. Germline CDR1 and CDR2: LNHDA and SQIVND (reference sequence). There are 14 residues in the CDR3. V lost 9 bases and J lost 7; bases outside the gene matches: 8. For the CDR3, the DNA is TGTGCCAGCGAAAGACAGGGGGCGGGCGGGGAGCTGTTTTTT. Encoded protein: CASERQGAGGELFF.

The V call is TRBV5-1, the J call TRBJ2-1; 8 bases are a match to TRBD2. The CDR3 is 17 residues long. V lost 4 bases to trimming and J lost 1 base; unmatched junction nucleotides: 10. Germline assignment: CDR1 SGHRS and CDR2 YFSETQ. DNA for the CDR3: TGCGCCAGCAGCCGGGCCTCGGGAGGGGGATCCTACAATGAGCAGTTCTTC. Protein: CASSRASGGGSYNEQFF.